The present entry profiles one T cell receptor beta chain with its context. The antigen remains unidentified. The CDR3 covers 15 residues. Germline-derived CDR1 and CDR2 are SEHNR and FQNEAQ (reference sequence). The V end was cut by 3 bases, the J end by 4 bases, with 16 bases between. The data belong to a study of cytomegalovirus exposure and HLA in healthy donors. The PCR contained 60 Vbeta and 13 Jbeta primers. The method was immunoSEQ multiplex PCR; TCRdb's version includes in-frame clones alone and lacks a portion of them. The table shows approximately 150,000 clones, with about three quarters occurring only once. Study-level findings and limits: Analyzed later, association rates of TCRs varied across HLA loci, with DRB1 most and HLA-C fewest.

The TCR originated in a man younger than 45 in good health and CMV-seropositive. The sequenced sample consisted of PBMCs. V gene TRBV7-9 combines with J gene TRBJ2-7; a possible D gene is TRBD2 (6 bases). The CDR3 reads CASSLVTAGGYEQYF. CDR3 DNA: TGTGCCAGCAGCTTGGTGACGGCCGGGGGTTACGAGCAGTACTTC.